This T cell receptor (beta chain) was retrieved from a study of blood T cells in healthy people across ages (dated by TCRdb to 2015 to 2017). Notes on the research overall: In model experiments, template switching captured about one uniquely barcoded TCR beta cDNA molecule for every two T cells. Using deep sequencing normalized with unique cDNA molecular identifiers, the study measured how TCR beta repertoire diversity changes with age. The donors were split into four age groups: young (average approximately 16 years), middle-aged (about 40), aged (more than 55) and long-lived (about 82). To avoid experimental bias, donors of different ages were spread randomly across the sequencing lanes. The study analyzed two additional independent replicas of 1 million unique cDNA reads from the same blood draw for two donors, one aged 18 to 29 and one aged 80 or older. What the study reported, not specific to this receptor: Because the CMV infection status of the donors was unknown, age-related changes in expanded clonotypes may potentially have been confounded. The percentage of naive T cells measured by flow cytometry correlated strongly with observed TCR beta diversity. Total diversity estimates from one million sequenced T cells were considered lower bounds and underestimates. Since profiling was done on bulk unsorted PBMCs, naive and antigen-experienced compartments could not be conclusively compared. Observed TCR beta diversity per million T cells fell roughly linearly with age, and a significant reduction was already apparent by age roughly 41. The long-lived group showed more naive CD4+ T cells, fewer expanded clones and increased TCR diversity than the aged group, suggesting age selection.

At the junction V is shortened by 3 bases and J by 4 bases; bases outside the gene matches: 10. Including the terminal cysteine and phenylalanine, the CDR3 comprises 17 residues. The read is trimmed to its CDR3 DNA, 51 bases read in frame from base 1. CDR1 and CDR2 (SGHRS, YFSETQ) derive from the germline V gene. The protocol used for the library was 5' RACE. Sequencing relied on an Illumina HiSeq 2500. The second PCR ran for roughly 7 to 12 cycles and used a J-beta primer mix along with a sample-barcoded 5' primer. Each TCR beta cDNA molecule received a unique molecular identifier from a template-switch 5' adaptor carrying 12 random nucleotides. At least 2.5 million CDR3-containing paired-end reads were obtained from each sample. First-strand cDNA synthesis was performed from all RNA using the Mint cDNA synthesis kit, with priming by a TRBC-specific oligonucleotide. After uracil-DNA glycosylase treatment, a first 18-cycle PCR used universal primers M1SS and BC2_uni_R on all cDNA. The paper's processing steps were these. For normalization, 1 million high-quality reads were randomly selected from each sample, with every read carrying a distinct molecular identifier. Reads sharing molecular identifiers were discarded rather than binned into consensus sequences. MiTCR, run with a Q25 quality threshold and the strictest error-elimination algorithm, handled CDR3 identification, clonotype clustering and error correction. A nonparametric unseen species model using Euler transformation provided a lower-bound estimate of total TCR beta diversity. TCRdb itself trimmed the public reads at Q25 with fastp, ran MiXCR and retained productive beta chains. Each CDR3 protein appears once, grouped with its most common genes and DNA. These V and J calls originate from TCRdb's pipeline instead of the authors' own analysis. In this sample the table shows almost 300,000 distinct CDR3 sequences, roughly 26% of which occur a single time. 25% to 35% of the sample is in the top ten clones.

The approximately 39 donors, aged about 6 to 100 years, were systemically healthy Caucasian individuals from Russia. Each donor gave around 9.5 milliliters of peripheral blood, collected into EDTA-treated Vacutainer tubes. Ficoll-Paque density-gradient centrifugation was used to isolate PBMCs, with at least 6 million per sample. Total RNA was extracted from PBMCs with Trizol reagent, with at least 6 micrograms obtained per sample. The percentages of naive CD45RAhigh/CD27high T cells were determined by flow cytometry on a PBMC aliquot from every donor. In regard to this clonotype: Its antigen specificity is not known. No base quality values were provided; no much bigger clone lies one nucleotide off.

Input material: blood. The chain is assembled from TRBV5-1 and TRBJ2-5; 12 central nucleotides agree with TRBD2. The source of this sequence is a woman in her 70s in good health. The DNA sequence follows: TGCGCCAGCAGCTACGGGACTAGCGGGCGGGGGTCAGAGACCCAGTACTTC. Protein translation: CASSYGTSGRGSETQYF.